Detailed here is one TCR beta chain. Its cognate antigen is unknown. CDR1 and CDR2 (germline): LNHDA, SQIVND (reference sequence). The CDR3 runs 16 residues. V shed 3 bases, J shed 3 bases, and the junction held 11 bases outside the gene matches. This sample is part of a study of cytomegalovirus exposure and HLA in healthy donors. Whole-study findings and limits: In a later analysis, at a false discovery rate of 0.05, roughly 16,000 TCR beta sequences matched HLA alleles.

Vbeta (60) and Jbeta (13) primers were used in the PCR. The repertoire was sequenced with immunoSEQ multiplex PCR; TCRdb's copy has only in-frame clones and lacks some. The sample holds roughly 99,000 clones; roughly 82% are singletons and the top ten take 2% to 3%. Sequences were obtained from PBMCs. The origin of this receptor is a man aged 25 to 45 in good health and CMV-seropositive. This chain connects TRBV19 to TRBJ2-7, with 7 bases lining up with TRBD1. The CDR3 DNA reads as TGTGCCAGTAGTATGGGCGGGCCAGGGGGACACTACGAGCAGTACTTC. As protein: CASSMGGPGGHYEQYF.